One and the same sample provided the 3 T cell receptor beta chains below, sequenced in a study of cytomegalovirus exposure and HLA in healthy donors. Use of 60 Vbeta and 13 Jbeta primers characterized the PCR. Measured with immunoSEQ multiplex PCR; TCRdb has only the in-frame clones, and not every one. This sample has 85,000 to 120,000 clones, with 70% to 75% found just once. The sequenced sample was PBMCs. The receptors stem from a female donor in good health and CMV-seronegative.

This clone showed up just once. This chain connects TRBV28 to TRBJ2-7; TRBD1 aligns across 7 bases. This CDR3 is 16 amino acids long. Germline V lookup: CDR1 MDHEN, CDR2 SYDVKM. The V and J ends lost 5 bases and 0 bases, in that order; junction bases with no gene match: 10. The CDR3 nucleotides are TGTGCCAGCAGTACCCATACAGGGGCCGTCTCCTACGAGCAGTACTTC. Protein sequence: CASSTHTGAVSYEQYF.

This rearrangement joins TRBV5-1 to TRBJ2-7; D ambiguous. V was pared by 0 bases and J by 0 bases, with 7 bases between. CDR3 length: 14 residues. The germline V gene encodes CDR1 SGHRS and CDR2 YFSETQ. CDR3 protein: CASSLAFGSYEQYF. CDR3 in DNA: TGCGCCAGCAGCTTGGCCTTCGGCTCCTACGAGCAGTACTTC. Drawing the rest from reference TRBV5-1 and TRBJ2-7, the complete variable domain is KAGVTQTPRYLIKTRGQQVTLSCSPISGHRSVSWYQQTPGQGLQFLFEYFSETQRNKGNFPGRFSGRQFSNSRSEMNVSTLELGDSALYLCASSLAFGSYEQYFGPGTRLTVT.

The chain is built from TRBV19 and TRBJ2-1; tentative D call: TRBD2 (6 bases). V lost 3 bases and J 12 bases, leaving 12 bases between the germline ends. Germline V gene data show CDR1 as LNHDA and CDR2 as SQIVND (reference sequence). The CDR3 runs 12 residues. CDR3 nucleotide sequence: TGTGCCAGTAGTATGGGACTCCTTCCGCAGTTCTTC. Its translation: CASSMGLLPQFF.